This T cell receptor beta chain was sequenced for a study of human T cells and chemical hapten exposure. Time point defined: pre-sensitization, week 0. Treatment in this sample: therapeutic diphenylcyclopropenone sensitization with weekly scalp DPC. As for this clonotype: Its antigen is not identified.

The study's findings and limits: The immune response of these alopecia patients might not match healthy individuals'.

The germline gives CDR1 MNHEY, CDR2 SVGEGT. This CDR3 spans 13 amino acids. The V end was cut by 9 bases, the J end by 5 bases, with 16 bases between. TCRdb recomputed calls from the RACE reads with MiXCR, one row per CDR3 protein. The table shows about 300,000 distinct CDR3 sequences, with around 5.5% occurring only once. The clonotype originates from a young woman with alopecia areata. Some clones in this sample may be carry-over from other donors' samples. The sample was whole blood, taken in connection with sensitization to the hapten diphenylcyclopropenone (DPC). The chain joins TRBV6-2 or TRBV6-3 to TRBJ1-1; no firm D call. The chain's CDR3 is CARSSSRETEAFF. The CDR3 bases are TGTGCCAGAAGCTCCTCAAGGGAAACTGAAGCTTTCTTT.